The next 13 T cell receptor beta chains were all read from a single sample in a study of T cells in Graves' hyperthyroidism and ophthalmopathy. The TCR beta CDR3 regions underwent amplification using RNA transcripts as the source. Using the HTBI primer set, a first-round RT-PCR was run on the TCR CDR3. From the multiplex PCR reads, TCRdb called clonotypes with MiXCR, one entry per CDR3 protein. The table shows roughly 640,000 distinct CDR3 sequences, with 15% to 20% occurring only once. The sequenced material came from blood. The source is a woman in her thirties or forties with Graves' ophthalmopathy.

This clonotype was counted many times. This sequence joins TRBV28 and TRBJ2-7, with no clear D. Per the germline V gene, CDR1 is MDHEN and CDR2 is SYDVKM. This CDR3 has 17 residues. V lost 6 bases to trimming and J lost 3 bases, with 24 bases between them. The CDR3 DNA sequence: TGTGCCAGCAGCCAGGCGAGATGGGGTGAGCCAGACTACGAGCAGTACTTC. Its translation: CASSQARWGEPDYEQYF. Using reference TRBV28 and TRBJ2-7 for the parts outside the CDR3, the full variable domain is DVKVTQSSRYLVKRTGEKVFLECVQDMDHENMFWYRQDPGLGLRLIYFSYDVKMKEKGDIPEGYSVSREKKERFSLILESASTNQTSMYLCASSQARWGEPDYEQYFGPGTRLTVT.

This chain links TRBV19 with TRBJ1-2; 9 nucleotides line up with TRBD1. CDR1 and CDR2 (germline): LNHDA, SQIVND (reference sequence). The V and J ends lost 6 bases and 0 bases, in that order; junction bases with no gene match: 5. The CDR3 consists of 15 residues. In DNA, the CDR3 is TGTGCCAGTAGCCCCGGGGACAGGGCTAACTATGGCTACACCTTC. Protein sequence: CASSPGDRANYGYTF. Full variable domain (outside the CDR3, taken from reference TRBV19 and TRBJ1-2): DGGITQSPKYLFRKEGQNVTLSCEQNLNHDAMYWYRQDPGQGLRLIYYSQIVNDFQKGDIAEGYSVSREKKESFPLTVTSAQKNPTAFYLCASSPGDRANYGYTFGSGTRLTVV.

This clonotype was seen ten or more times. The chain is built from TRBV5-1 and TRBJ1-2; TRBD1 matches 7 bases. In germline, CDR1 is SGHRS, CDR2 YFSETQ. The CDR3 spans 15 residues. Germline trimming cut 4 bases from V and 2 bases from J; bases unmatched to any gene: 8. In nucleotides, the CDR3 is TGCGCCAGCAGCCAGGGACAGAATATCAACTATGGCTACACCTTC. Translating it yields CASSQGQNINYGYTF.

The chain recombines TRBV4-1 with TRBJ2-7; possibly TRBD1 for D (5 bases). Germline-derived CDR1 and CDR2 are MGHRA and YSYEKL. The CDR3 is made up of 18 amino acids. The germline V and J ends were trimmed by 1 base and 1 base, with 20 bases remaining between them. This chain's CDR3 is CASSQGVPGQGISYEQYF. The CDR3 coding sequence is TGCGCCAGCAGCCAAGGCGTCCCGGGCCAGGGTATTTCCTACGAGCAGTACTTC.

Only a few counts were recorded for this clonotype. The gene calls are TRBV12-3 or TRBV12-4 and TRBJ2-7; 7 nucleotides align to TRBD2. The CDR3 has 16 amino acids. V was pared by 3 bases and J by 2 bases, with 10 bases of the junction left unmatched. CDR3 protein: CASSLDPTREAYEQYF. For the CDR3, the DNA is TGTGCCAGCAGTTTGGACCCGACACGGGAGGCCTACGAGCAGTACTTC.

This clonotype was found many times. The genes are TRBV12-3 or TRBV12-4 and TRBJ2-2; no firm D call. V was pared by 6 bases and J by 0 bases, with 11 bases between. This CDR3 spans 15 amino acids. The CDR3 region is CASRAKLTNTGELFF. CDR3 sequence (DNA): TGTGCCAGCAGGGCTAAGCTTACGAACACCGGGGAGCTGTTTTTT.

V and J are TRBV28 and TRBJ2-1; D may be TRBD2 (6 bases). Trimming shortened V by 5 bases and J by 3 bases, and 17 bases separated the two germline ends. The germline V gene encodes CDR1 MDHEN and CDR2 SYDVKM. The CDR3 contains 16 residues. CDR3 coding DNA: TGTGCCAGCAGTGCCCCAGGAGGAGGGCTCTACAATGAGCAGTTCTTC. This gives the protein CASSAPGGGLYNEQFF.

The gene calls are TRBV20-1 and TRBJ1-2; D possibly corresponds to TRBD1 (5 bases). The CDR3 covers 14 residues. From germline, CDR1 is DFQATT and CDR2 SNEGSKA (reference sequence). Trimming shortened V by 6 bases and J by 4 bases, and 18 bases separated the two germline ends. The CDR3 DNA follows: TGCAGTGCCCCCGGGGGGGGGGTGGGCTATGGCTACACCTTC. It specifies CSAPGGGVGYGYTF.

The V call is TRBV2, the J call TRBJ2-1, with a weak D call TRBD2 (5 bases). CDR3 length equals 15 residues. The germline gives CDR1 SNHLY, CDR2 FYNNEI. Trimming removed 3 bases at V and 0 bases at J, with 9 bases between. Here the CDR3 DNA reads TGTGCCAGCAGTGATGCGGGTAGCTCCTACAATGAGCAGTTCTTC. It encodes CASSDAGSSYNEQFF.

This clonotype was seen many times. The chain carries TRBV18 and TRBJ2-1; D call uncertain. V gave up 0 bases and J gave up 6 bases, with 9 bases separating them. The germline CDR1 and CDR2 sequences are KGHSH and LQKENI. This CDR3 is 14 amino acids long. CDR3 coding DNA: TGTGCCAGCTCACCACCTCCTCTAGGCAATGAGCAGTTCTTC. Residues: CASSPPPLGNEQFF.

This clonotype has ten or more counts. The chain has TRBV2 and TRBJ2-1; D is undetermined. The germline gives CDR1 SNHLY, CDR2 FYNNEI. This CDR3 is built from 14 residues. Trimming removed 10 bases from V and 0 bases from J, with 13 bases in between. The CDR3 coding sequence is TGTGCCACCACGGGCAGGAGCTCCTACAATGAGCAGTTCTTC. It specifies CATTGRSSYNEQFF.

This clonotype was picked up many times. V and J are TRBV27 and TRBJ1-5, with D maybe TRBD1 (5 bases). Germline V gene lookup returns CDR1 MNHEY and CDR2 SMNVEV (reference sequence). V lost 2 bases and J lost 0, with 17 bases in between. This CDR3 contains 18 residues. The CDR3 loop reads CASSLGAPLGPSNQPQHF. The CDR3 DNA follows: TGTGCCAGCAGTTTAGGTGCCCCGTTGGGGCCTAGCAATCAGCCCCAGCATTTT.

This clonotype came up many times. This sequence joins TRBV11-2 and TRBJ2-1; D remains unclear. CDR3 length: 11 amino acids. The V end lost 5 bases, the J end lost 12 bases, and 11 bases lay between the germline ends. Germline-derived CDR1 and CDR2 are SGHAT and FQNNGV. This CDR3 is CASSTTGPQFF. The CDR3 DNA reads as TGTGCCAGCAGCACAACCGGGCCGCAGTTCTTC.